The 14 T cell receptor beta chains in this list originate from one sample, sequenced in a study of T cell responses to AZD1222 COVID-19 vaccine. The protocol was immunoSEQ multiplex PCR, while the TCRdb copy is restricted to in-frame clones and leaves out a portion. The sample lists around 200,000 clones; around nine tenths were seen once. The sample consisted of peripheral blood, taken on day 0 of AZD1222 vaccination. Receptors were obtained from an adult in good health.

V is TRBV19 and J is TRBJ2-7; no clear D. The CDR3 is 14 amino acids. Trimming took 1 base from V and 2 from J, leaving 9 bases between them. Looked up from germline, CDR1 is LNHDA and CDR2 is SQIVND (reference sequence). The CDR3 sequence is CASSIVALTYEQYF. DNA of the CDR3: TGTGCCAGTAGTATAGTGGCACTAACCTACGAGCAGTACTTC.

This chain links TRBV5-1 with TRBJ2-1; D might be TRBD2 (5 bases). Trimming took 0 bases from V and 1 from J, leaving 8 bases between them. This CDR3 has 15 amino acids. Germline loops: CDR1 SGHRS, CDR2 YFSETQ. The CDR3 nucleotides are TGCGCCAGCAGCTTGGGGGGAGTGTCCTACAATGAGCAGTTCTTC. Translated, it gives CASSLGGVSYNEQFF.

The CDR3 DNA follows: TGTGCCAGCAGCCCCACCGGCCTGGTTAAGCAGTTCTTC. This codes for CASSPTGLVKQFF. The chain joins TRBV11-3 to TRBJ2-1, with D unresolved. Germline V CDR1 and CDR2: SGHNT, YENEEA. CDR3 length: 13 residues. Trimming cost V 5 bases and J 11 bases, with 16 bases left between them.

V and J are TRBV28 and TRBJ1-5, with D perhaps TRBD1 (6 bases). The CDR3 consists of 17 residues. Trimming stripped 5 bases from V and 0 bases from J, with 17 bases between. CDR1 and CDR2 from the germline V gene are MDHEN and SYDVKM. CDR3 in amino acids: CASSPRDTGYSNQPQHF. CDR3 sequence (DNA): TGTGCCAGCAGTCCTCGGGACACCGGTTATAGCAATCAGCCCCAGCATTTT.

Written as DNA, the CDR3 is TGTGCCACCAGTGATGGGACTACCAACACCGGGGAGCTGTTTTTT. Protein: CATSDGTTNTGELFF. V is TRBV24-1 and J is TRBJ2-2, with 7 bases fitting TRBD2. The germline CDR1 and CDR2 sequences are KGHDR and SFDVKD. CDR3 length equals 15 residues. Trimming cost V 3 bases and J 2 bases; bases outside gene matches: 2.

This clone was seen more than once but under ten times. The chain links TRBV5-8 to TRBJ1-6, with a tentative D call TRBD1 (6 bases). V was shortened by 4 bases and J by 5 bases, with 16 bases between the two germline ends. The CDR3 is 16 residues long. Germline CDR1 and CDR2: SGHTS and YDEGEE. The DNA of the CDR3 is TGTGCCAGCAGCCAGGGGACGAACAGACATAATTCACCCCTCCACTTT. This codes for CASSQGTNRHNSPLHF.

V and J are TRBV5-1 and TRBJ1-2, with no clear D. This CDR3 has 13 residues. V lost 0 bases to trimming and J lost 4 bases, with 7 bases between them. Germline CDR1 is SGHRS and CDR2 is YFSETQ. CDR3 bases: TGCGCCAGCAGCTTGGTTCCCAGCTATGGCTACACCTTC. Amino acids: CASSLVPSYGYTF.

This clone came up a few times. The chain recombines TRBV10-1 with TRBJ2-3; tentatively, D is TRBD2 (6 bases). Trimming took off 1 base at V and 0 bases at J, with 8 bases between the two ends. Germline V gene sequence: CDR1 WNHNN, CDR2 SYGVQD (reference sequence). This CDR3 region has 15 residues. CDR3 in DNA: TGCGCCAGCAGTGAGTTTCGGGGGAGCACAGATACGCAGTATTTT. Its translation is CASSEFRGSTDTQYF.

The chain is built from TRBV9 and TRBJ1-1; D perhaps matches TRBD1 (5 bases). The CDR3 spans 13 residues. Looked up from germline, CDR1 is SGDLS and CDR2 is YYNGEE. Trimming took 0 bases from V and 4 from J, leaving 7 bases between them. The CDR3 sequence: CASSVERGTEAFF. CDR3 DNA sequence: TGTGCCAGCAGCGTAGAAAGGGGCACTGAAGCTTTCTTT. The full variable domain, with the rest looked up from reference TRBV9 and TRBJ1-1, is DSGVTQTPKHLITATGQRVTLRCSPRSGDLSVYWYQQSLDQGLQFLIQYYNGEERAKGNILERFSAQQFPDLHSELNLSSLELGDSALYFCASSVERGTEAFFGQGTRLTVV.

The rearrangement uses TRBV25-1 and TRBJ2-1; D remains ambiguous. With 2 bases removed from V and 2 bases from J, the gap between germline ends came to 4 bases. The CDR3 is 13 residues long. Per germline, CDR1 MGHDK and CDR2 SYGVNS. For the CDR3, the DNA is TGTGCCAGCAGTGAACAGACCTACAATGAGCAGTTCTTC. Translation: CASSEQTYNEQFF.

V is TRBV5-1 and J is TRBJ1-2; a weak D match, TRBD1 (5 bases). Between the trimmed V and J ends, which lost 5 bases and 8 bases, there was a span of 16 bases. CDR1 is SGHRS, CDR2 YFSETQ, per germline. There are 13 residues in the CDR3. In DNA form, the CDR3 reads TGCGCCAGCAGGCAAGGGACCTTAGAAGGCTACACCTTC. Residues: CASRQGTLEGYTF.

This rearrangement joins TRBV24-1 to TRBJ2-2; 8 bases map to TRBD2. From germline, CDR1 is KGHDR and CDR2 SFDVKD. The CDR3 spans 15 residues. The junction had 7 bases not matched to a gene; V was cut back by 4 bases and J by 7 bases. The CDR3 DNA reads TGTGCCACCAGTGACCCCGGACTAGCCTTCGGGGAGCTGTTTTTT. This gives the protein CATSDPGLAFGELFF.

This clone came up once. For the CDR3, the DNA is TGCGCCAGCAGCCGCGGACTGACTGAGGGGTACGAGCAGTACTTC. Amino acid sequence: CASSRGLTEGYEQYF. The chain has TRBV4-3 and TRBJ2-7, with D possibly called TRBD1 or TRBD2 (5 bases each). Germline-derived CDR1 and CDR2 are LGHNA and YSLEER. The ends were cut back, 4 bases at V and 4 bases at J, with 17 bases in the middle. CDR3 length equals 15 residues.

The chain links TRBV7-2 to TRBJ2-4; tentatively, D is TRBD2 (6 bases). This CDR3 has 14 residues. V was shortened by 3 bases and J by 1 base, with 7 bases between the two germline ends. The germline CDR1 and CDR2 sequences are SGHTA and FQGNSA. In DNA, the CDR3 is TGTGCCAGCAGCTTTCTAGCGGCCAAAAACATTCAGTACTTC. Its translation is CASSFLAAKNIQYF.